The rows below give T cell receptor beta chains drawn from one sample of a study of T cells in Graves' hyperthyroidism and ophthalmopathy. TCRdb re-analysed the multiplex PCR reads in MiXCR, keeping a single row per CDR3 protein. The data contain 500,000 to 650,000 distinct CDR3 sequences, less than 15% of them singletons. Sequenced: blood. These receptors were obtained from a woman between 40 and 55 years old with Graves' hyperthyroidism. CDR3s include the opening cysteine and the closing phenylalanine or tryptophan. The D gene is left open where the match is weak. Clone size is shown for a subset of rows, as once, few, many or a class of expanded clone.

J gene,D gene,clone size,CDR3 length,V gene,CDR3 DNA,CDR3 protein
TRBJ1-1,.,.,13,TRBV28,TGTGCCAGCAGCGAAGGGCTGACCGGAGGTGCTTTCTTT,CASSEGLTGGAFF
TRBJ2-1,.,many,15,TRBV5-1,TGCGCCAGCAGCTTGGAGTGGGCCGGCTACAATGAGCAGTTCTTC,CASSLEWAGYNEQFF
TRBJ1-2,.,many,13,TRBV6-1,TGTGCCAGCAGTATGCCAGGGAATTATGGCTACACCTTC,CASSMPGNYGYTF
TRBJ1-1,.,.,12,TRBV19,TGTGCCAGTAGTATCGGGACAACTGAAGCTTTCTTT,CASSIGTTEAFF
TRBJ2-7,TRBD1,.,14,TRBV28,TGTGCCAGCAGTTCACGGACAGGGGGAGGCGAGCAGTACTTC,CASSSRTGGGEQYF
TRBJ2-1,.,many,12,TRBV27,TGTGCCAGCCAGGGGTTCAACAATGAGCAGTTCTTC,CASQGFNNEQFF
TRBJ1-3,.,many,16,TRBV5-1,TGCGCCAGCAGCTTGGTGGGAGACTACTCTGGAAACACCATATATTTT,CASSLVGDYSGNTIYF
TRBJ2-7,.,many,14,TRBV20-1,TGCAGTGCTAGAGGGAGGGAAGCCCCCTACGAGCAGTACTTC,CSARGREAPYEQYF
TRBJ2-7,TRBD2,many,17,TRBV3-1,TGTGCCAGCAGCCAAGATGACTGGCGGGAGGGAGGCTACGAGCAGTACTTC,CASSQDDWREGGYEQYF
TRBJ2-3,.,many,15,TRBV5-1,TGCGCCAGCAGCTCGGGCGGAGCTAGCACAGATACGCAGTATTTT,CASSSGGASTDTQYF
TRBJ2-3,TRBD2,many,16,TRBV20-1,TGCAGTGCCCCTTCGAGACTAGCGGGATTCACAGATACGCAGTATTTT,CSAPSRLAGFTDTQYF
TRBJ1-6,.,.,16,TRBV14,TGTGCCAGCAGCCAGTATTCAGGGTCCAATAATTCACCCCTCCACTTT,CASSQYSGSNNSPLHF
TRBJ1-2,TRBD1,few,15,TRBV7-9,TGTGCCAGCAGCGGCAACCGTGACAGGGGAGCTGGCTACACCTTC,CASSGNRDRGAGYTF
TRBJ2-1,.,many,16,TRBV7-3,TGTGCCAGCAGCTTAATGTCGTTCCCAGGATACAATGAGCAGTCCTTC,CASSLMSFPGYNEQSF
TRBJ2-1,TRBD2,.,17,TRBV7-2,TGTGCCAGCAGCTTAGTTCGAGGGAGGGCCACCTACAATGAGCAGTTCTTC,CASSLVRGRATYNEQFF
TRBJ1-5,.,many,13,TRBV6-2/TRBV6-3,TGTGCCAGCAGCAGAAGGGGTAATCAGCCCCAGCATTTT,CASSRRGNQPQHF
TRBJ2-3,.,few,15,TRBV24-1,TGTGCCACCAGTGATTTCATGAGTGACACAGATACGCAGTATTTT,CATSDFMSDTDTQYF
TRBJ2-3,.,many,14,TRBV24-1,TGTGCCACCAGTGATTCGCGGAGCGCAGATACGCAGTATTTT,CATSDSRSADTQYF
TRBJ2-7,TRBD2,.,15,TRBV6-2/TRBV6-3,TGTGCCAGCAGTACATCAGGGACTAGCGGCTACGAGCAGTACTTC,CASSTSGTSGYEQYF
TRBJ2-2,.,many,19,TRBV7-3,TGTGCCAGCAGCTTAGGGCCAGGGGGGTCCGTCGGAGACACCGGGGAGCTGTTTTTT,CASSLGPGGSVGDTGELFF
TRBJ1-6,TRBD1,few,15,TRBV11-2,TGTGCCAGCAGCTTTTCACAGGGGCCCGATTCACCCCTCCACTTT,CASSFSQGPDSPLHF
TRBJ2-5,TRBD2,few,12,TRBV29-1,TGCAGCACCGCGGGACTAGGGGAGACCCAGTACTTC,CSTAGLGETQYF
TRBJ2-1,TRBD2,many,19,TRBV12-3/TRBV12-4,TGTGCCAGCAGCGACCCCCCCCTAGCGGGAGGCTTCCGCGGCAATGAGCAGTTCTTC,CASSDPPLAGGFRGNEQFF
TRBJ2-5,TRBD1,.,15,TRBV20-1,TGCAGTGCTAGGCCCCGGACAGGGCTTGCAGAGACCCAGTACTTC,CSARPRTGLAETQYF
TRBJ2-7,.,many,13,TRBV20-1,TGCAGTGCTAGAGATGGGGGTTTATACGAGCAGTACTTC,CSARDGGLYEQYF
TRBJ2-3,TRBD1,many,18,TRBV5-1,TGCGCCAGCAGTCGACAGGGAGTCGCAAGGCGTAGCACAGATACGCAGTATTTT,CASSRQGVARRSTDTQYF
TRBJ2-3,TRBD2,many,15,TRBV7-2,TGTGCCAGCAGCTTGGGCGGGAGGGCAATAGATACGCAGTATTTT,CASSLGGRAIDTQYF
TRBJ2-5,TRBD2,.,13,TRBV20-1,TGCAGTGCTTGCCGGGACTATGAAGAGACCCAGTACTTC,CSACRDYEETQYF
TRBJ2-3,TRBD1,.,15,TRBV6-1,TGTGCCAGCAGATTACAGGGGGTGGGCACAGATACGCAGTATTTT,CASRLQGVGTDTQYF
TRBJ1-2,.,few,15,TRBV28,TGTGCCAGCAGTTTACGTGGCAGGATGGGCTATGGCTACACCTTC,CASSLRGRMGYGYTF